Presented here are 9 T cell receptor beta chains from one specimen sequenced in a study of siplizumab effects on memory and regulatory T cells. Method: immunoSEQ multiplex PCR; TCRdb's copy keeps in-frame clones and lacks some. The sample has tens of thousands of clones; 94% are singletons. The source material was non-Treg CD4+ T cells sorted from blood. Receptors originate from a human donor in good health.

The chain links TRBV19 to TRBJ1-6; TRBD1 aligns across 9 bases. CDR3 length: 13 amino acids. CDR1 is LNHDA and CDR2 is SQIVND in the germline V gene (reference sequence). Unmatched junction bases numbered 0, after V lost 4 bases and J lost 8 bases. Here the CDR3 reads CASSRDRDSPLHF. DNA for the CDR3: TGTGCCAGTAGTAGGGACAGGGATTCACCCCTCCACTTT.

The chain links TRBV5-1 to TRBJ2-3, with D tentatively TRBD2 (6 bases). CDR1 is SGHRS, CDR2 YFSETQ, per germline. This CDR3 comprises 15 residues. Trimming cost V 3 bases and J 2 bases, with 13 bases left between them. CDR3 loop: CASSWRDGYTDTQYF. DNA for the CDR3: TGCGCCAGCAGCTGGAGGGACGGATACACAGATACGCAGTATTTT. Full variable domain (rest looked up from reference TRBV5-1 and TRBJ2-3): KAGVTQTPRYLIKTRGQQVTLSCSPISGHRSVSWYQQTPGQGLQFLFEYFSETQRNKGNFPGRFSGRQFSNSRSEMNVSTLELGDSALYLCASSWRDGYTDTQYFGPGTRLTVL.

The gene calls are TRBV11-3 and TRBJ2-3; D unresolved. V shed 5 bases and J shed 1 base, with 10 bases lying between them. Germline V lookup: CDR1 SGHNT, CDR2 YENEEA. The CDR3 runs to 14 residues. The CDR3 region has the DNA TGTGCCAGCAGCCCCCCAGGTGGCACAGATACGCAGTATTTT. Translation: CASSPPGGTDTQYF.

CDR3 nucleotides: TGTGCCAGCTCACCGGGCCCAGATACGCAGTATTTT. Amino acid sequence: CASSPGPDTQYF. This chain uses TRBV18 with TRBJ2-3; D is unclear. CDR3 length: 12 amino acids. Germline CDR1 reads KGHSH; CDR2 reads LQKENI. V lost 3 bases, J lost 4 bases, and 5 bases lay in between.

The chain recombines TRBV5-1 with TRBJ1-6; D remains ambiguous. From germline, CDR1 is SGHRS and CDR2 YFSETQ. The ends were cut back, 1 base at V and 3 bases at J, with 8 bases in the middle. The CDR3 has 15 residues. CDR3 region: CASSLRTGYNSPLHF. CDR3 DNA sequence: TGCGCCAGCAGCTTGCGGACGGGCTATAATTCACCCCTCCACTTT.

This rearrangement joins TRBV4-1 to TRBJ2-3; D tentatively fits TRBD1 or TRBD2 (5 bases each). CDR3 length equals 15 residues. Between the trimmed V and J ends, which lost 0 bases and 2 bases, there was a span of 9 bases. Germline values: CDR1 MGHRA, CDR2 YSYEKL. CDR3 protein: CASSQEDGTTDTQYF. In DNA form, the CDR3 reads TGCGCCAGCAGCCAAGAAGACGGGACCACAGATACGCAGTATTTT.

V and J are TRBV6-6 and TRBJ1-6, with D possibly being TRBD1 (6 bases). The germline V gene has CDR1 MNHNY and CDR2 SVGAGI (reference sequence). The V and J ends lost 6 bases and 9 bases respectively, with 9 bases between them. The CDR3 has 12 residues. CDR3 nucleotides: TGTGCCAGCAGCCCAGGGGTTTCACCCCTCCACTTT. Encoded protein: CASSPGVSPLHF.

The chain joins TRBV7-9 to TRBJ1-5; 9 bases agree with TRBD1. Trimming at V came to 5 bases and at J to 4 bases, leaving 6 bases not matched to a gene. CDR1 is SEHNR and CDR2 is FQNEAQ in the germline V gene (reference sequence). The CDR3 is 15 amino acids. CDR3 residues: CASSRGTGSNQPQHF. CDR3 coding DNA: TGTGCCAGCAGCCGCGGGACAGGGAGTAATCAGCCCCAGCATTTT.

J is TRBJ1-2 and V is TRBV19, with 7 bases aligning to TRBD1. CDR1 and CDR2 from the germline V gene are LNHDA and SQIVND (reference sequence). The CDR3 is made up of 13 amino acids. V was pared by 4 bases and J by 7 bases, with 6 bases of the junction left unmatched. CDR3 coding DNA: TGTGCCAGTAGTACGACAGGGATGTTTGGCTACACCTTC. It specifies CASSTTGMFGYTF.